This T cell receptor (beta chain) came from a study of T-cell memory formation after mild COVID-19. The CDR3 length is 13 residues. The V end lost 3 bases, the J end lost 6 bases, and 9 bases lay between the germline ends. One entry per CDR3 protein results from TCRdb running MiXCR on the 5' RACE reads. The sample shows under 250,000 distinct CDR3 sequences, 15% of them seen only once. The specimen sequenced was PBMCs or a T cell subset sorted from them (not recorded which). The clonotype comes from an adult woman who had mild COVID-19 (a few samples of this study predate the infection). Cell type and time point are not known. This chain joins TRBV12-3 or TRBV12-4 and TRBJ2-1; D call uncertain. The CDR3 region is CASSFLIGNEQFF. The DNA of the CDR3 is TGTGCCAGCAGTTTTTTAATAGGCAATGAGCAGTTCTTC.